The sample holds one count of the clone carrying this T cell receptor beta chain. The antigen remains undetermined. This CDR3 has 15 residues. Germline CDR1 reads SGHRS; CDR2 reads YFSETQ. V lost 0 bases and J 1 base, leaving 10 bases between the germline ends. Here immunoSEQ multiplex PCR was the method, and the copy in TCRdb shows in-frame clones only, minus some. The top ten clones hold less than 4% of a sample with 7,500 to 9,500 clones, just under 90% of them seen once. The data originate from a study of T cells in pancreatic ductal adenocarcinoma. Notes on the study in general: No significant tumor-blood clonality difference; means were about 0.1 and 0.065. Results skew toward the minority of patients with early-stage disease. Tumor samples had fewer productive templates and approximately 8-fold fewer unique clonotypes than blood. Tumors hold more CD45RO+ effector T cells, which may bias toward lower diversity.

No neoadjuvant therapy was given to the selected pancreatic ductal adenocarcinoma patients before their surgery. The V and J genes are TRBV5-1 and TRBJ2-5; tentative D call: TRBD2 (5 bases). Material for sequencing was PBMCs. This sequence was found in a human donor with pancreatic ductal adenocarcinoma. As DNA, the CDR3 is TGCGCCAGCAGCTTGGTACCCGGGGTCCAAGAGACCCAGTACTTC. Its protein is CASSLVPGVQETQYF.